This record looks at one T cell receptor (beta chain) sequence and its context. Antigen specificity is unknown. This specimen belongs to a study of T cells after yellow fever vaccination. Findings and caveats of the study: Booster sampling recovered most clones from primary vaccination (roughly 96% CD4, around 88% CD8). Although most clonotypes did not, a small share appeared in both CD4 and CD8 compartments. Weaker overall was a secondary response that nonetheless peaked faster, on day 5 versus 15.

Via MiXCR, TCRdb re-called the 5' RACE reads, giving one row per CDR3 protein. Of some 300,000 distinct CDR3 sequences listed, roughly 9% were seen once; the top ten hold around 3.3%. From germline, CDR1 is SEHNR and CDR2 FQNEAQ (reference sequence). This CDR3 has 15 residues. V was cut by 5 bases and J by 4 bases, with 15 bases left in between. The J gene is TRBJ1-5, the V gene TRBV7-9; tentative D call: TRBD1 (5 bases). The origin of this receptor is a man aged 18 to 29 who received the YFV17D yellow fever vaccine. This specimen was CD4+ T cells sorted from PBMCs, taken 5 days after the yellow fever booster vaccination. The DNA of the CDR3 is TGTGCCAGCAGCCCTCCGGGGGGGGGGAATCAGCCCCAGCATTTT. This codes for CASSPPGGGNQPQHF.